A single sample gave rise to the 32 T cell receptor beta chains below, sequenced in a study of lymphopenia after photon versus proton radiotherapy. Some clones are missing from TCRdb's copy, which holds only in-frame ones; the method was immunoSEQ multiplex PCR. The sample carries 30,000 to 40,000 clones, about 93% recorded once. The sample in question was peripheral blood, obtained from a patient treated with photon-based radiotherapy. The receptor source for this set is a man aged 55 to 69 with cholangiocarcinoma.

The chain recombines TRBV5-8 with TRBJ1-2, with 8 bases that match TRBD1. Germline values: CDR1 SGHTS, CDR2 YDEGEE. This CDR3 has 16 amino acids. Trimming took 4 bases from V and 4 from J; bases not matched to a gene: 12. CDR3 sequence (DNA): TGTGCCAGCAGCAGAGGACAGGGATGGAGGAGCTATGGCTACACCTTC. This translates into CASSRGQGWRSYGYTF.

This clone was seen only once. V gene TRBV2 combines with J gene TRBJ2-7; D is perhaps TRBD1 (5 bases). The CDR3 loop spans 14 amino acids. The germline V gene encodes CDR1 SNHLY and CDR2 FYNNEI. With 5 bases removed from V and 3 bases from J, the gap between germline ends came to 14 bases. The CDR3 coding sequence is TGTGCCAGCAGTAAAGACAGAGCCCTCTACGAGCAGTACTTC. It encodes CASSKDRALYEQYF. The full variable domain, completed using reference TRBV2 and TRBJ2-7, is EPEVTQTPSHQVTQMGQEVILRCVPISNHLYFYWYRQILGQKVEFLVSFYNNEISEKSEIFDDQFSVERPDGSNFTLKIRSTKLEDSAMYFCASSKDRALYEQYFGPGTRLTVT.

V and J are TRBV2 and TRBJ1-2, with D unresolved. This CDR3 is 15 amino acids long. V was cut by 5 bases and J by 6 bases, with 19 bases left in between. Germline V gene lookup returns CDR1 SNHLY and CDR2 FYNNEI. This CDR3 reads CASSPNPYLGHGYTF. In DNA form, the CDR3 reads TGTGCCAGCAGTCCAAACCCTTATCTAGGCCATGGCTACACCTTC.

This clone has more than one count but fewer than ten. J is TRBJ1-6 and V is TRBV4-1, with 7 bases that match TRBD1. CDR3 length: 14 residues. V was pared by 5 bases and J by 10 bases, with 8 bases of the junction left unmatched. The germline V gene has CDR1 MGHRA and CDR2 YSYEKL. The CDR3 loop reads CASSETGNGSPLHF. The CDR3 DNA reads as TGCGCCAGCAGCGAGACAGGGAATGGGTCACCCCTCCACTTT.

This clone showed up just once. V is TRBV5-4 and J is TRBJ1-6; no definite D call. The V end was cut by 1 base, the J end by 9 bases, with 11 bases between. Germline V CDR1 and CDR2: SGHNT, YYREEE (reference sequence). CDR3 length: 14 amino acids. CDR3 DNA: TGTGCCAGCAGCTTGAGATTCACTGCTTCACCCCTCCACTTT. Its protein product is CASSLRFTASPLHF. The full variable domain, completed using reference TRBV5-4 and TRBJ1-6, is ETGVTQSPTHLIKTRGQQVTLRCSSQSGHNTVSWYQQALGQGPQFIFQYYREEENGRGNFPPRFSGLQFPNYSSELNVNALELDDSALYLCASSLRFTASPLHFGNGTRLTVT.

This clone has only one observation. CDR3 nucleotides: TGTGCCAGCACTGAGGTCCGGGGAATCAGTGAAGCTTTCTTT. It is translated as CASTEVRGISEAFF. The gene calls are TRBV28 and TRBJ1-1; D is uncertain. The germline V gene encodes CDR1 MDHEN and CDR2 SYDVKM. V was trimmed by 7 bases and J by 7 bases, leaving 19 bases between them. This CDR3 has 14 amino acids.

V and J are TRBV4-3 and TRBJ2-5; 11 bases fit TRBD2. The CDR3 runs 19 residues. Germline V gives CDR1 LGHNA, CDR2 YSLEER. The junction had 10 bases not matched to a gene; V was cut back by 0 bases and J by 1 base. The CDR3: CASSQDRLAGGLGQETQYF. The CDR3 DNA follows: TGCGCCAGCAGCCAAGATCGGCTAGCGGGGGGTTTGGGCCAAGAGACCCAGTACTTC.

The V gene is TRBV4-1, the J gene TRBJ1-3, with D unclear. In germline, CDR1 is MGHRA, CDR2 YSYEKL. V lost 2 bases to trimming and J lost 2 bases, with 4 bases between them. CDR3 size: 13 residues. The CDR3 loop reads CASSQRTGNTIYF. Here the CDR3 DNA reads TGCGCCAGCAGCCAACGGACTGGAAACACCATATATTTT.

The chain combines TRBV6-5 with TRBJ2-2, with 8 nucleotides matching TRBD1. Germline V CDR1 and CDR2: MNHEY, SVGAGI. The ends lost 4 bases at V and 2 bases at J; junction bases unmatched: 3. The CDR3 has 15 amino acids. Here the CDR3 DNA reads TGTGCCAGCAGTTCGGGACAGGCTAACACCGGGGAGCTGTTTTTT. Translating gives CASSSGQANTGELFF.

V gene TRBV5-8 combines with J gene TRBJ2-3; 13 nucleotides line up with TRBD2. Germline values: CDR1 SGHTS, CDR2 YDEGEE. This CDR3 comprises 16 residues. V lost 3 bases, J lost 2 bases, and 3 bases stayed unmatched. This CDR3 is CASSSGTSGVTDTQYF. The CDR3 DNA reads as TGTGCCAGCAGCTCTGGGACTAGCGGGGTCACAGATACGCAGTATTTT.

The gene calls are TRBV10-3 and TRBJ1-5; weak D call: TRBD1 (6 bases). Germline V gene lookup returns CDR1 ENHRY and CDR2 SYGVKD. The CDR3 extends over 16 amino acids. The germline V and J ends were trimmed by 0 bases and 3 bases, with 12 bases remaining between them. CDR3 nucleotides: TGTGCCATCAGTGAGTCTAACAGGGTTTTCAATCAGCCCCAGCATTTT. This encodes CAISESNRVFNQPQHF.

CDR3 region: CASSQDRWLSNQPQHF. CDR3 sequence (DNA): TGCGCCAGCAGCCAAGATCGGTGGCTTAGCAATCAGCCCCAGCATTTT. This chain links TRBV4-3 with TRBJ1-5; D remains unclear. Deletions cut 0 bases from V and 0 bases from J, with 9 bases between. The CDR3 consists of 16 residues. The V gene's germline CDR1 is LGHNA and CDR2 YSLEER.

The chain employs TRBV25-1 and TRBJ1-1; possibly TRBD1 for D (5 bases). Trimming removed 0 bases at V and 1 base at J, with 9 bases between. Germline CDR1 and CDR2: MGHDK and SYGVNS. This CDR3 spans 15 amino acids. CDR3 residues: CASSEYRDRNTEAFF. In DNA form, the CDR3 reads TGTGCCAGCAGTGAATACAGAGACAGGAACACTGAAGCTTTCTTT. Full variable domain (outside the CDR3, taken from reference TRBV25-1 and TRBJ1-1): EADIYQTPRYLVIGTGKKITLECSQTMGHDKMYWYQQDPGMELHLIHYSYGVNSTEKGDLSSESTVSRIRTEHFPLTLESARPSHTSQYLCASSEYRDRNTEAFFGQGTRLTVV.

The chain employs TRBV2 and TRBJ2-5, with 7 nucleotides matching TRBD1. V gave up 5 bases and J gave up 3 bases; unmatched junction bases: 6. Germline CDR1 reads SNHLY; CDR2 reads FYNNEI. The CDR3 is 14 residues long. CDR3 DNA sequence: TGTGCCAGCAGTCTGACAGGGATCGAAGAGACCCAGTACTTC. Protein product: CASSLTGIEETQYF.

This chain connects TRBV7-2 to TRBJ1-2; TRBD1 might be the D (5 bases). The CDR3 loop spans 14 amino acids. CDR1 is SGHTA, CDR2 FQGNSA, per germline. Trimming took 1 base from V and 7 from J, leaving 13 bases between them. CDR3 residues: CASSLGPGVGGYTF. CDR3 nucleotides: TGTGCCAGCAGCTTAGGTCCGGGGGTCGGTGGCTACACCTTC. Full variable domain (outside the CDR3, taken from reference TRBV7-2 and TRBJ1-2): GAGVSQSPSNKVTEKGKDVELRCDPISGHTALYWYRQSLGQGLEFLIYFQGNSAPDKSGLPSDRFSAERTGGSVSTLTIQRTQQEDSAVYLCASSLGPGVGGYTFGSGTRLTVV.

This chain links TRBV11-2 with TRBJ2-7; D possibly corresponds to TRBD1 (6 bases). The V and J ends lost 0 bases and 0 bases respectively, with 6 bases between them. CDR1 and CDR2 from the germline V gene are SGHAT and FQNNGV. The CDR3 extends over 14 amino acids. The CDR3 DNA follows: TGTGCCAGCAGCTTAGACAGGGGCTCCTACGAGCAGTACTTC. Residues: CASSLDRGSYEQYF.

This clone was detected once. CDR3 DNA sequence: TGTGCCAGCAGCCCCCGCCGGGACCGCCTTCCAGGGGTCGAGCAGTACTTC. It yields the protein CASSPRRDRLPGVEQYF. The chain carries TRBV9 and TRBJ2-7, with D possibly being TRBD1 (6 bases). This CDR3 comprises 17 residues. V lost 4 bases and J 6 bases, leaving 26 bases between the germline ends. Germline V lookup: CDR1 SGDLS, CDR2 YYNGEE.

This chain connects TRBV5-4 to TRBJ1-4, with 7 bases matching TRBD1. This CDR3 comprises 16 residues. The junction had 12 bases not matched to a gene; V was cut back by 6 bases and J by 4 bases. The germline CDR1 and CDR2 sequences are SGHNT and YYREEE (reference sequence). The CDR3, as DNA: TGTGCCAGCACCTCAGGGGGGGCGCGGAGTAATGAAAAACTGTTTTTT. Translating gives CASTSGGARSNEKLFF.

The V gene is TRBV19, the J gene TRBJ2-1; possibly TRBD1 for D (6 bases). The CDR3 consists of 14 residues. CDR1 is LNHDA, CDR2 SQIVND, per germline (reference sequence). V was shortened by 4 bases and J by 6 bases, with 13 bases between the two germline ends. This CDR3 is CASSRGRGRNEQFF. In DNA, the CDR3 is TGTGCCAGTAGTAGAGGCAGGGGACGCAATGAGCAGTTCTTC.

This sequence joins TRBV28 and TRBJ1-1, with 8 bases lining up with TRBD1. The CDR3 runs to 17 residues. J lost 4 bases, V lost 3 bases, and 13 bases had no gene match. Germline loops: CDR1 MDHEN, CDR2 SYDVKM. Here the CDR3 DNA reads TGTGCCAGCAGTTTTCCGACGGACAGGGTGGTAATCACTGAAGCTTTCTTT. The encoded protein is CASSFPTDRVVITEAFF.

This clone showed up just once. The chain employs TRBV4-1 and TRBJ2-3, with TRBD2 matching over 12 bases. The CDR3 runs to 17 residues. The J segment lost 2 bases and the V segment lost 0 bases, leaving 3 bases of the junction unmatched. Per germline, CDR1 MGHRA and CDR2 YSYEKL. Here the CDR3 reads CASSQEGLAGYTDTQYF. As DNA, the CDR3 is TGCGCCAGCAGCCAAGAGGGACTAGCGGGTTACACAGATACGCAGTATTTT.

The chain uses TRBV6-6 and TRBJ1-6; D is undetermined. Germline assignment: CDR1 MNHNY and CDR2 SVGAGI (reference sequence). CDR3 length: 15 amino acids. V was trimmed by 0 bases and J by 10 bases, leaving 13 bases between them. This CDR3 is CASSYSSVGGSPLHF. CDR3 sequence (DNA): TGTGCCAGCAGTTACTCGAGTGTGGGTGGGTCACCCCTCCACTTT.

The chain uses TRBV11-3 and TRBJ2-2; TRBD1 agrees at 10 bases. V lost 3 bases and J lost 6; bases outside the gene matches: 4. Germline CDR1 and CDR2: SGHNT and YENEEA. The CDR3 sequence is 15 residues long. CDR3 in DNA: TGTGCCAGCAGCTTCGACAGGGGGCTCGCCGGGGAGCTGTTTTTT. Amino acid sequence: CASSFDRGLAGELFF. The entire variable domain, with the rest obtained from reference TRBV11-3 and TRBJ2-2, is as follows: EAGVVQSPRYKIIEKKQPVAFWCNPISGHNTLYWYLQNLGQGPELLIRYENEEAVDDSQLPKDRFSAERLKGVDSTLKIQPAELGDSAVYLCASSFDRGLAGELFFGEGSRLTVL.

This chain connects TRBV27 to TRBJ1-2; 10 positions agree with TRBD1. The CDR3 consists of 14 residues. Germline V gene data show CDR1 as MNHEY and CDR2 as SMNVEV (reference sequence). The V and J ends lost 4 bases and 4 bases, in that order; junction bases with no gene match: 3. CDR3 sequence (DNA): TGTGCCAGCAGTTCTGGACAGGGGGTCTATGGCTACACCTTC. Its protein is CASSSGQGVYGYTF.

The rearrangement links TRBV10-1 to TRBJ2-2; D is possibly TRBD2 (5 bases). The ends were cut back, 4 bases at V and 4 bases at J, with 7 bases in the middle. CDR1 and CDR2 from the germline V gene are WNHNN and SYGVQD (reference sequence). This CDR3 comprises 13 residues. CDR3 coding DNA: TGCGCCAGCAGTGGAGGGATCACCGGGGAGCTGTTTTTT. As protein: CASSGGITGELFF.

The rearrangement uses TRBV12-5 and TRBJ2-1; 11 nucleotides agree with TRBD2. The germline V gene encodes CDR1 LGHNT and CDR2 FRNRAP. This CDR3 region has 13 residues. The ends lost 8 bases at V and 5 bases at J; junction bases unmatched: 2. For the CDR3, the DNA is TGTGCTAGTCTAGCGGGGGGACACAATGAGCAGTTCTTC. It yields the protein CASLAGGHNEQFF.

V is TRBV4-2 and J is TRBJ2-5, with 11 bases fitting TRBD2. This CDR3 is 16 amino acids long. Germline lookup yields CDR1 LGHNA and CDR2 YNFKEQ. The J segment lost 7 bases and the V segment lost 1 base, leaving 8 bases of the junction unmatched. The CDR3 DNA follows: TGTGCCAGCAGCCAAGGTACTAGCGGGGGCCTAGGGACCCAGTACTTC. Translating it yields CASSQGTSGGLGTQYF.

This rearrangement joins TRBV29-1 to TRBJ1-2; 8 positions agree with TRBD1. Germline CDR1 is SQVTM and CDR2 is ANQGSEA. The V and J ends lost 2 bases and 4 bases, in that order; junction bases with no gene match: 6. This CDR3 spans 14 amino acids. DNA of the CDR3: TGCAGCGTTGAATCTACCGGGACAGGCTATGGCTACACCTTC. Encoded protein: CSVESTGTGYGYTF.

The chain has TRBV10-2 and TRBJ2-7, with D perhaps matching TRBD1 (5 bases). The CDR3 runs to 14 residues. Trimming left V 8 bases short and J 1 base short, with 15 bases between. Germline CDR1 is WSHSY and CDR2 is SAAADI. The CDR3 reads CASVSLQGSYEQYF. For the CDR3, the DNA is TGCGCCAGCGTGAGCCTTCAGGGATCCTACGAGCAGTACTTC.

The gene calls are TRBV14 and TRBJ2-5, with 11 nucleotides matching TRBD1. Per the germline V gene, CDR1 is SGHDN and CDR2 is FVKESK. This CDR3 comprises 16 residues. Trimming cost V 4 bases and J 4 bases; bases outside gene matches: 8. CDR3 loop: CASSPGVGTGGETQYF. The CDR3 nucleotides are TGTGCCAGCAGCCCTGGGGTCGGGACAGGGGGAGAGACCCAGTACTTC.

The chain links TRBV6-6 to TRBJ2-7; 12 nucleotides agree with TRBD2. CDR3 length: 14 residues. Germline V gene data show CDR1 as MNHNY and CDR2 as SVGAGI (reference sequence). V trimming: 5 bases; J trimming: 5 bases; junction bases outside the gene matches: 4. The CDR3 DNA reads as TGTGCCAGCAGTAAATGGACTAGCGGGAACGAGCAGTACTTC. It encodes CASSKWTSGNEQYF.

The chain combines TRBV19 with TRBJ2-7, with 10 nucleotides matching TRBD1. The CDR3 is made up of 13 amino acids. CDR1 LNHDA and CDR2 SQIVND come from the germline V gene (reference sequence). The ends lost 4 bases at V and 7 bases at J; junction bases unmatched: 4. The CDR3 here is CASSTGTGVEQYF. The CDR3 bases are TGTGCCAGTAGTACCGGGACAGGGGTTGAGCAGTACTTC.